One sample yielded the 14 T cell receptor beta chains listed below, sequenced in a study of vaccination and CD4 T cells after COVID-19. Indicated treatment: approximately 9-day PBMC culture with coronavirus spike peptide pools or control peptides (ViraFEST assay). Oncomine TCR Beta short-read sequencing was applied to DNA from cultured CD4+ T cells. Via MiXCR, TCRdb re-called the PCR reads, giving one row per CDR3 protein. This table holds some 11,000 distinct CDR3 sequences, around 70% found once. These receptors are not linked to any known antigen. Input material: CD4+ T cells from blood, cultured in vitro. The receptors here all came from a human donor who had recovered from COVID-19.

As DNA, the CDR3 is TGTGCCTGGAGTGTATTCGTGATCCATTCACCCCTCCACTTT. Protein sequence: CAWSVFVIHSPLHF. The chain employs TRBV30 and TRBJ1-6; D ambiguous. The V end lost 0 bases, the J end lost 8 bases, and 11 bases lay between the germline ends. CDR1 is GTSNPN, CDR2 SVGIG, per germline (reference sequence). This CDR3 has 14 residues.

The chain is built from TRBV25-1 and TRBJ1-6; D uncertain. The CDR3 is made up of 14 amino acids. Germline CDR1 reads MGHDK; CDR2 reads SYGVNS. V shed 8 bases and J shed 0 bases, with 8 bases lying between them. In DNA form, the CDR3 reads TGTGCCAGCCAACAAAGCTCCTATAATTCACCCCTCCACTTT. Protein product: CASQQSSYNSPLHF.

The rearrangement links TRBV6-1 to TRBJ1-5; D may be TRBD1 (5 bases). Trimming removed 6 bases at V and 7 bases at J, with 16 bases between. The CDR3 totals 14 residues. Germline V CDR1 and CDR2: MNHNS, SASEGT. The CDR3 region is CASSPLGAGQPQHF. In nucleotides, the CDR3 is TGTGCCAGCAGCCCGCTAGGGGCGGGGCAGCCCCAGCATTTT.

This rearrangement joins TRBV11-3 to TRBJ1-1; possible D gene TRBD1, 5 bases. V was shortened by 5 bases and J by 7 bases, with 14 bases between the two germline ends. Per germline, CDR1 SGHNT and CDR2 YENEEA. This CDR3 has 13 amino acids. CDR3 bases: TGTGCCAGCAGCCTACGGGTGGGGGGTGAAGCTTTCTTT. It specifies CASSLRVGGEAFF.

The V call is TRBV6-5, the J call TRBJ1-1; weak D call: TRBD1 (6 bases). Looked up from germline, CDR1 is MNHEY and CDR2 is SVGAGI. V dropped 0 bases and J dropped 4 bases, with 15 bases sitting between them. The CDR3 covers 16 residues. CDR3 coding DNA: TGTGCCAGCAGTTACTCGGGGACACGTACATTCACTGAAGCTTTCTTT. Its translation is CASSYSGTRTFTEAFF.

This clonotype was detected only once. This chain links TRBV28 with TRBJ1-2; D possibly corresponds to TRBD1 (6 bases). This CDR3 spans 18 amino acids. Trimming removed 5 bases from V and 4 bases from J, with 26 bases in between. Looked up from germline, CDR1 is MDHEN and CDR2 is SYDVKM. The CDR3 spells CASSPTGLGGPSRYGYTF. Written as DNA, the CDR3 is TGTGCCAGCAGTCCCACCGGCCTTGGGGGCCCTAGTCGCTATGGCTACACCTTC.

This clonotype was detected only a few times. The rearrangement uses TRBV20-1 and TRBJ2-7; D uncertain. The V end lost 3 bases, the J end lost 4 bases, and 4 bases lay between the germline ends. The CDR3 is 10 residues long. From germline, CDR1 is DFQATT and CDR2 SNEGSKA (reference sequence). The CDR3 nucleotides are TGCAGTGCTAGTGGGTACGAGCAGTACTTC. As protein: CSASGYEQYF.

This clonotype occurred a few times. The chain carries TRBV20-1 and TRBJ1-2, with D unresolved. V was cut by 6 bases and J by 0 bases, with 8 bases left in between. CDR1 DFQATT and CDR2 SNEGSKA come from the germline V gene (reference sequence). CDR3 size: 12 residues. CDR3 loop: CSAHTSNYGYTF. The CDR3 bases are TGCAGTGCCCATACGTCTAACTATGGCTACACCTTC.

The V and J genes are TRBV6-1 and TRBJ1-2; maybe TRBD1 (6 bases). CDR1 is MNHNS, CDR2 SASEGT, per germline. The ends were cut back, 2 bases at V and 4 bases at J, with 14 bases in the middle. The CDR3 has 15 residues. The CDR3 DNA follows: TGTGCCAGCAGTGAAAGAGGGGGGCCGAGCTATGGCTACACCTTC. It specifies CASSERGGPSYGYTF.

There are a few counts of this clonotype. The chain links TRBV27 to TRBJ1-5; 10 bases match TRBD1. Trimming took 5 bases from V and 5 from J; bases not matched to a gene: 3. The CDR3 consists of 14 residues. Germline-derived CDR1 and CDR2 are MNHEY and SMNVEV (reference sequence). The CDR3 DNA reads TGTGCCAGCAGTCGGACAGGGGGGGATCAGCCCCAGCATTTT. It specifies CASSRTGGDQPQHF.

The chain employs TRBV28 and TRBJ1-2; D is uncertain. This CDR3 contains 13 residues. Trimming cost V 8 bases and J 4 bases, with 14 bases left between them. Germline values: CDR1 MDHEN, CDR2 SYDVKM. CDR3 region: CASSVSVAYGYTF. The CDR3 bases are TGTGCCAGCTCAGTTTCAGTAGCCTATGGCTACACCTTC.

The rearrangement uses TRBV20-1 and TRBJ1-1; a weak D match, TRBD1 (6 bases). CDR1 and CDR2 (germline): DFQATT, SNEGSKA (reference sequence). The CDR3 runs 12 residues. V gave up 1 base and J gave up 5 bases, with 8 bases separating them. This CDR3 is CSARGGRTEAFF. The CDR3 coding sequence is TGCAGTGCTAGAGGGGGGCGGACTGAAGCTTTCTTT.

CDR3 in DNA: TGTGCCAGCAGCGCACACTACGAGCAGTACTTC. Translated, it gives CASSAHYEQYF. The chain joins TRBV21-1 to TRBJ2-7. TRBV21-1 is given as a pseudogene. The CDR3 sequence is 11 residues long.

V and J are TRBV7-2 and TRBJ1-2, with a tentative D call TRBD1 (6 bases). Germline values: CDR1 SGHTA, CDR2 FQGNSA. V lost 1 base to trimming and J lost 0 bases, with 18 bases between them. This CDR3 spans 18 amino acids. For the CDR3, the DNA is TGTGCCAGCAGCTTAGGTGGTGGACGGACAGTATCTAACTATGGCTACACCTTC. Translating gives CASSLGGGRTVSNYGYTF.